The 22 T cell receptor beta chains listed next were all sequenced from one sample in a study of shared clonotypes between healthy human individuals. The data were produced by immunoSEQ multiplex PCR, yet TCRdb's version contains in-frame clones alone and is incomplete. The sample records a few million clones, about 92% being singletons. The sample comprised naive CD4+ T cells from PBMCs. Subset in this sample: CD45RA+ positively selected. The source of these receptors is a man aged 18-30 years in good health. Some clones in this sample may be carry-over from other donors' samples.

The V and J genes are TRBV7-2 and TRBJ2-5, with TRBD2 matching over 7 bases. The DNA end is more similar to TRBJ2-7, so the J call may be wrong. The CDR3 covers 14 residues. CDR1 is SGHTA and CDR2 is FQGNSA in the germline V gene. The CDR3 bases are TGTGCCAGCAGTTCCAGGCGGGAGCGCTACGAGCAGTACTTC. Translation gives CASSSRRERYEQYF.

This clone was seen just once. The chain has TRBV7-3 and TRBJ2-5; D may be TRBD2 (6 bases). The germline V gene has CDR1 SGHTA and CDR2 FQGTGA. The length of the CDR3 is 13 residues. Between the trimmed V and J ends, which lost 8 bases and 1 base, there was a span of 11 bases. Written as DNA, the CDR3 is TGTGCCAGCGCCAGGAGGGCCCAAGAGACCCAGTACTTC. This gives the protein CASARRAQETQYF.

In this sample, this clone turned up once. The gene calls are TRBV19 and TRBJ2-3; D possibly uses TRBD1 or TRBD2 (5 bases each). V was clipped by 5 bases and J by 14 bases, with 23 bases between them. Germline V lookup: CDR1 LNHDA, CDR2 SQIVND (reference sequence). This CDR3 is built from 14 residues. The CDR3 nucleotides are TGTGCCAGTAGTGAAGACTATTCCAATAGGGGTTGGTATTTT. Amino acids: CASSEDYSNRGWYF.

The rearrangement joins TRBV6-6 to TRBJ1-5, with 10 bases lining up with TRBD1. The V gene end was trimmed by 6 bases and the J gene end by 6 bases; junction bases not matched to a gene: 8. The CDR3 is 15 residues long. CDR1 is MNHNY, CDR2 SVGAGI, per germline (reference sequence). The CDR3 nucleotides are TGTGCCAGCAGGAAAGATGGGACAGGGGTTCAGCCCCAGCATTTT. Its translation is CASRKDGTGVQPQHF.

CDR3 nucleotides: TGTGCCAGCAGCGCCATATGGACTAGCGGGATGTACGAGCAGTACTTC. Amino acids: CASSAIWTSGMYEQYF. The chain couples TRBV9 to TRBJ2-7; TRBD2 agrees at 12 bases. From germline, CDR1 is SGDLS and CDR2 YYNGEE. The ends lost 3 bases at V and 4 bases at J; junction bases unmatched: 8. This CDR3 comprises 16 residues. Complete variable domain (other parts from reference TRBV9 and TRBJ2-7): DSGVTQTPKHLITATGQRVTLRCSPRSGDLSVYWYQQSLDQGLQFLIQYYNGEERAKGNILERFSAQQFPDLHSELNLSSLELGDSALYFCASSAIWTSGMYEQYFGPGTRLTVT.

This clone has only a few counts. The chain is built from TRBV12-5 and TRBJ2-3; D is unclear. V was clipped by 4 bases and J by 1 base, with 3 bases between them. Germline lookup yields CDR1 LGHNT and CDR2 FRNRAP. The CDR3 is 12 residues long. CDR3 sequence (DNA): TGTGCTAGTGGTTCCCGCACAGATACGCAGTATTTT. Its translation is CASGSRTDTQYF.

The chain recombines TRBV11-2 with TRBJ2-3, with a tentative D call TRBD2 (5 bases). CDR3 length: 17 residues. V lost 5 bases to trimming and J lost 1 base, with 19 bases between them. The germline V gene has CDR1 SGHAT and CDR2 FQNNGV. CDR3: CASSEYLLVSGTDTQYF. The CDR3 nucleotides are TGTGCCAGCAGCGAATACTTACTAGTCTCGGGCACAGATACGCAGTATTTT.

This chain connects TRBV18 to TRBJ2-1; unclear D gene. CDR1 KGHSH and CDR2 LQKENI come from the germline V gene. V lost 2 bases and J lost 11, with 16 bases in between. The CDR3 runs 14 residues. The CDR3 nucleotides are TGTGCCAGCTCACCAATAGTGGCAGCTGGTAAGCAGTTCTTC. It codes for CASSPIVAAGKQFF.

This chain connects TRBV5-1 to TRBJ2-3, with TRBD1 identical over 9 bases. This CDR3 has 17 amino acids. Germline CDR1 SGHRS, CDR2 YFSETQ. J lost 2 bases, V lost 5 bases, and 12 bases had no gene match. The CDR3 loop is CASRSTYRGQSTDTQYF. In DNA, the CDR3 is TGCGCCAGCAGGTCGACGTACAGGGGGCAGTCCACAGATACGCAGTATTTT.

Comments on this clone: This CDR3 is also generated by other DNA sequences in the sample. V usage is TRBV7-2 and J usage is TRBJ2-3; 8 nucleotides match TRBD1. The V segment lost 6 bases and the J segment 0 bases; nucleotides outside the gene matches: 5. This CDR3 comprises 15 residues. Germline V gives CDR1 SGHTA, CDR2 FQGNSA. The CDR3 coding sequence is TGTGCCAGCAGTCCGCAGGGGGCCAGCACAGATACGCAGTATTTT. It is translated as CASSPQGASTDTQYF.

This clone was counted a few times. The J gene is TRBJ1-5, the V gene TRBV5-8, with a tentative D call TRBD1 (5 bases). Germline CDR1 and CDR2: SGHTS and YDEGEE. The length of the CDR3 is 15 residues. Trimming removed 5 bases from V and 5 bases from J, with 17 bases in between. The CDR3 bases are TGTGCCAGCAGTGGTGCAGGGTTAATGGATCAGCCCCAGCATTTT. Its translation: CASSGAGLMDQPQHF.

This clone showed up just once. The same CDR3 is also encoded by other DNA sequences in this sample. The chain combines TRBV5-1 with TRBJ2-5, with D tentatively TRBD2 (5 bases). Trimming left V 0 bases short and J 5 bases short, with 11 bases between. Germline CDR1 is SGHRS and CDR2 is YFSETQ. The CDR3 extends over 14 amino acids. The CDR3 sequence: CASSLGTPGETQYF. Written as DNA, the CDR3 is TGCGCCAGCAGCTTGGGGACTCCGGGGGAGACCCAGTACTTC. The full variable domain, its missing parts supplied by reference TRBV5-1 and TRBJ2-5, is KAGVTQTPRYLIKTRGQQVTLSCSPISGHRSVSWYQQTPGQGLQFLFEYFSETQRNKGNFPGRFSGRQFSNSRSEMNVSTLELGDSALYLCASSLGTPGETQYFGPGTRLLVL.

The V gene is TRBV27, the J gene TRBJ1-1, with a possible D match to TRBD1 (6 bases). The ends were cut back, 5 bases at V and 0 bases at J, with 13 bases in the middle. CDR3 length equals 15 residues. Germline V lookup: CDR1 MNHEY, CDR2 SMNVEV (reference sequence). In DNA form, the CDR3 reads TGTGCCAGCAGTACCGGACAGACCATGAACACTGAAGCTTTCTTT. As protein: CASSTGQTMNTEAFF.

The CDR3 nucleotides read TGTGCCACCAGCAGAGCGAGGGGGGAGGAGACCCAGTACTTC. Amino acid sequence: CATSRARGEETQYF. The rearrangement joins TRBV15 to TRBJ2-5; D may match TRBD1 or TRBD2 (6 bases each). Germline V gene lookup returns CDR1 LNHNV and CDR2 YYDKDF (reference sequence). The CDR3 is made up of 14 amino acids. V lost 1 base and J 5 bases, leaving 11 bases between the germline ends.

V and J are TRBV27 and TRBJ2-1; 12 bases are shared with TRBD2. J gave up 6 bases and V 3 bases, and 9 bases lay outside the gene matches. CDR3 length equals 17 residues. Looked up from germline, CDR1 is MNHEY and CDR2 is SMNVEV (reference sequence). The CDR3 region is CASSFLTSGRVANEQFF. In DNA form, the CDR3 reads TGTGCCAGCAGTTTTCTGACTAGCGGGAGAGTAGCCAATGAGCAGTTCTTC.

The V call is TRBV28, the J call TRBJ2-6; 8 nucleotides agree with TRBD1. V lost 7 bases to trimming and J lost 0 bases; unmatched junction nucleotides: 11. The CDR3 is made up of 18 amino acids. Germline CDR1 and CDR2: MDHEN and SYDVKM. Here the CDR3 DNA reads TGTGCCAGCAAACTAGGCGGGACAGGTACCTCTGGGGCCAACGTCCTGACTTTC. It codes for CASKLGGTGTSGANVLTF.

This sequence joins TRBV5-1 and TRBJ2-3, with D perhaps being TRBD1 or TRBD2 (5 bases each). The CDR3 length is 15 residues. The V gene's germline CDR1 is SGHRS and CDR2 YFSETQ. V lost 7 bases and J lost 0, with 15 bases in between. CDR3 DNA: TGCGCCAGCGCGGGCAGGGAGAGCAGCACAGATACGCAGTATTTT. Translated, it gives CASAGRESSTDTQYF.

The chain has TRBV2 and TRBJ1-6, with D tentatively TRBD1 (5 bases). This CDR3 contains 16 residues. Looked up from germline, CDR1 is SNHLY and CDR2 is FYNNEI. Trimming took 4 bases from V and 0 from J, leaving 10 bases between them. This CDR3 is CASSVRQISYNSPLHF. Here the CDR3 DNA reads TGTGCCAGCAGTGTGAGACAGATCTCCTATAATTCACCCCTCCACTTT.

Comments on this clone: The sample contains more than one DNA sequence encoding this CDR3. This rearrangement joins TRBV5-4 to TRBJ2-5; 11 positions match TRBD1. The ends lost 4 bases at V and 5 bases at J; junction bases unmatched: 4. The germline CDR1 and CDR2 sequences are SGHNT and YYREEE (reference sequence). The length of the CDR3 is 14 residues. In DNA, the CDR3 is TGTGCCAGCAGCCGGGACAGGGGGAGGGAGACCCAGTACTTC. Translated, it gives CASSRDRGRETQYF.

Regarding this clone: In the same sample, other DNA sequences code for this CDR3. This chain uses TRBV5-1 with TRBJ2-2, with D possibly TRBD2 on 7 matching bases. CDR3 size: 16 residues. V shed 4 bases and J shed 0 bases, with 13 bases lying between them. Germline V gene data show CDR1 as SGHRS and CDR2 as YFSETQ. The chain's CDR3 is CASSPTGTTNTGELFF. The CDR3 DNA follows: TGCGCCAGCAGCCCCACAGGGACTACGAACACCGGGGAGCTGTTTTTT.

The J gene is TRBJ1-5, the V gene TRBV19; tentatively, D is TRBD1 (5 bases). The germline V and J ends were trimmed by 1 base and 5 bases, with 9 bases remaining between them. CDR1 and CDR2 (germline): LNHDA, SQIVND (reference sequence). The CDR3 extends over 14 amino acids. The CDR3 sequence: CASSIAGLYQPQHF. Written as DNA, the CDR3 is TGTGCCAGTAGTATAGCAGGGCTCTATCAGCCCCAGCATTTT.

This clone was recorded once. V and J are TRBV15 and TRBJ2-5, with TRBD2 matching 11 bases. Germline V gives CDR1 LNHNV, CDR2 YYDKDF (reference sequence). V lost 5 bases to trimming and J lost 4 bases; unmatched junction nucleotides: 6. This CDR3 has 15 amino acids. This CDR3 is CATSRQGLAGETQYF. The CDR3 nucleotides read TGTGCCACCAGCCGACAAGGACTAGCGGGAGAGACCCAGTACTTC.